These T cell receptor beta chains were read from a single sample in a study of T cells after posttransplantation cyclophosphamide. Method: immunoSEQ multiplex PCR; TCRdb's copy keeps in-frame clones and lacks some. Sampling found roughly 40,000 clones, none seen once. The sample consisted of PBMCs. The source of these receptors is a woman aged 45-65 years in good health and a related stem cell transplant donor. The CDR3 runs from the conserved cysteine through the conserved F or W. D genes are given only for firm matches. Clone size is given for some rows only: seen once, a few or many times, or a class if the clone is expanded.

j_call cdr3_length clone_size d_call v_call cdr3_nt cdr3_aa
TRBJ2-7 15 many TRBD1 TRBV28 TGTGCCAGCAGTTTGGGGACAGGGGCAGAGACAGAGCAGTACTTC CASSLGTGAETEQYF
TRBJ2-2 16 many TRBD2 TRBV5-1 TGCGCCAGCAGCCCGGGACTAGCGGGGACCACCGGGGAGCTGTTTTTT CASSPGLAGTTGELFF
TRBJ1-5 17 many TRBD1 TRBV12-5 TGTGCTAGTGGTTTGGTAATGGGACAGGGGGCGAATCAGCCCCAGCATTTT CASGLVMGQGANQPQHF
TRBJ2-2 15 many . TRBV6-1 TGTGCCAGCAGTGGCGGGCGGCGGTACACCGGGGAGCTGTTTTTT CASSGGRRYTGELFF
TRBJ2-1 15 few TRBD2 TRBV2 TGTGCCAGCTCCGAGGGGCGGGGGGGCCTGAATGAGCAGTTCTTC CASSEGRGGLNEQFF
TRBJ2-4 14 few TRBD1 TRBV29-1 TGCAGCGTTGAAGTGGGACAGTTCCAAAACATTCAGTACTTC CSVEVGQFQNIQYF
TRBJ1-1 16 many . TRBV7-2 TGTGCCAGCAGATCCAAAAAAGGGGCTTTCCGAACTGAAGCTTTCTTT CASRSKKGAFRTEAFF
TRBJ1-4 10 many . TRBV2 TGTGCCATCAGAATGGGGGGAATGTTTTTT CAIRMGGMFF
TRBJ2-2 16 many . TRBV19 TGTGCCAGTAGCAGATACAGGGTGCCGAACACCGGGGAGCTGTTTTTT CASSRYRVPNTGELFF
TRBJ2-7 12 many TRBD2 TRBV28 TGTGCCAGTTCGGGAGGGGCCTACGAGCAGTACTTC CASSGGAYEQYF
TRBJ1-3 15 many TRBD1 TRBV18 TGTGCCAGCTCACCTCTGGACAGGGAAGGAAACACCATATATTTT CASSPLDREGNTIYF
TRBJ2-3 16 many . TRBV18 TGTGCCAGCTCACCACGGACTGGCCTAAGCACAGATACGCAGTATTTT CASSPRTGLSTDTQYF
TRBJ1-4 14 many . TRBV28 TGTGCCAGCAGCACCCCGCGGGGGAAAAGGGTCTTCTTTTTT CASSTPRGKRVFFF
TRBJ2-7 15 many . TRBV11-2 TGTGCCAGCAGTTTTACCGGGTCCGCCCTATACGAGCAGTACTTC CASSFTGSALYEQYF
TRBJ1-5 15 many . TRBV7-8 TGTGCCAGCAGCCCTCCGGGGGTTGGCAATCAGCCCCAGCATTTT CASSPPGVGNQPQHF
TRBJ2-7 13 many . TRBV6-1 TGTGCCAGCAGACACAGGGGAGGTTACGAGCAGTACTTC CASRHRGGYEQYF
TRBJ1-2 14 many . TRBV28 TGTGCCAGCACTCGACCGGGATCACCTCCTGGCTACACCTTC CASTRPGSPPGYTF
TRBJ2-3 15 few TRBD2 TRBV7-2 TGTGCCAGCAGCGTAGCGGGGGGGTACACAGATACGCAGTATTTT CASSVAGGYTDTQYF
TRBJ2-1 15 many . TRBV5-1 TGCGCCAGCAGCTTGGAAGTGGGCCCCTACAATGAGCAGTTCTTC CASSLEVGPYNEQFF
TRBJ1-4 16 many . TRBV28 TGTGCCAGCAGAGGCGGTCTCGGGGGGGGTGAAGAAAAACTGTTTTTT CASRGGLGGGEEKLFF
TRBJ2-5 12 many . TRBV2 TGTGCCAGCAGTGTCGCAGAAGAGACCCAGTACTTC CASSVAEETQYF
TRBJ2-1 15 many . TRBV5-4 TGTGCCAGCAGCTTGGTAGGGGTTAGTTACAATGAGCAGTTCTTC CASSLVGVSYNEQFF
TRBJ2-1 14 many TRBD2 TRBV7-3 TGTGCCAGCAGCTCGGGACTAGCGGGGTTTGAGCAGTTCTTC CASSSGLAGFEQFF
TRBJ1-1 14 many . TRBV27 TGTGCCAGCAGTTTCACAGGAGGGAGCACTGAAGCTTTCTTT CASSFTGGSTEAFF
TRBJ2-1 17 many . TRBV4-1 TGCGCCAGCAGTCGGGGAGTTGCGGGGAGCTCCTACAATGAGCAGTTCTTC CASSRGVAGSSYNEQFF
TRBJ1-1 14 many . TRBV9 TGTGCCAGCAGCAGCGGGACGGTGAACACTGAAGCTTTCTTT CASSSGTVNTEAFF
TRBJ1-2 13 many TRBD1 TRBV6-5 TGTGCCAGCAGTTACGGGACAGCTGTTGGCTACACCTTC CASSYGTAVGYTF
TRBJ1-1 16 many TRBD1 TRBV2 TGTGCCAGCGCGCGGGACAGGGGGCTCTTGAACACTGAAGCTTTCTTT CASARDRGLLNTEAFF
TRBJ2-3 16 many . TRBV6-6 TGTGCCAGCAGCCAATACAGGGTTGGGAGCACAGATACGCAGTATTTT CASSQYRVGSTDTQYF
TRBJ2-5 15 many . TRBV7-2 TGTGCCAGCAGCTTGAGGGGGGGCATCGGAGAGACCCAGTACTTC CASSLRGGIGETQYF
TRBJ2-7 17 many . TRBV5-1 TGCGCCAGCAGCTTTGAAGCCTCGGGTTCACTCTCCTACGAGCAGTACTTC CASSFEASGSLSYEQYF
TRBJ1-4 16 many . TRBV15 TGTGCCACCAGCAGAGGCCCAGGAGGAACTAATGAAAAACTGTTTTTT CATSRGPGGTNEKLFF
TRBJ1-1 15 many TRBD1 TRBV7-2 TGTGCCAGCAGTCCTGAAGGGACAGTGTACACTGAAGCTTTCTTT CASSPEGTVYTEAFF
TRBJ1-1 13 many . TRBV6-5 TGTGCCAGCAGTTTGTACGGGAACACTGAAGCTTTCTTT CASSLYGNTEAFF
TRBJ1-4 15 many TRBD1 TRBV2 TGTGCCAGCAGTGAACGACAGGGAACTAATGAAAAACTGTTTTTT CASSERQGTNEKLFF
TRBJ1-1 13 many . TRBV5-6 TGTGCCAGCAGCTTGGACAGGGACACTGAAGCTTTCTTT CASSLDRDTEAFF
TRBJ2-3 16 many TRBD1 TRBV18 TGTGCCAGCTCACCACCGCGACAGGGGGACCAAGATACGCAGTATTTT CASSPPRQGDQDTQYF
TRBJ2-7 12 many . TRBV6-1 TGTGCCAGCAGGCGACAGAATAACGAGCAGTACTTC CASRRQNNEQYF
TRBJ1-1 13 many . TRBV7-3 TGTGCCAGCAGCTTACAGGGCGGCACTGAAGCTTTCTTT CASSLQGGTEAFF
TRBJ1-2 15 many TRBD1 TRBV10-3 TGTGCCATCAGGGGCACGACGGACAGGGAGGACGGCTACACCTTC CAIRGTTDREDGYTF
TRBJ2-7 16 few TRBD1 TRBV27 TGTGCCAGCAGTTTCCGTGGGACAGACCTGGCCTACGAGCAGTACTTC CASSFRGTDLAYEQYF
TRBJ1-2 13 many TRBD1 TRBV7-2 TGTGCCAGCCTGGATTGGACAGGACGACTGGGCACCTTC CASLDWTGRLGTF
TRBJ1-6 12 many . TRBV19 TGTGCCAGTAGCGAACAGGATTCACCCCTCCACTTT CASSEQDSPLHF
TRBJ2-7 15 few TRBD1 TRBV7-2 TGTGCCAGCAGCTCGGGACAGGGGGCCGTCTACGAGCAGTACTTC CASSSGQGAVYEQYF
TRBJ2-3 13 many . TRBV7-2 TGTGCCAGCAGCCCCAACCGGGGAGATACGCAGTATTTT CASSPNRGDTQYF
TRBJ1-1 13 . . TRBV29-1 TGCAGCGTTGGGGAGTCACGTAACACTGAAGCTTTCTTT CSVGESRNTEAFF
TRBJ2-7 13 many . TRBV7-8 TGTGCCAGCAGCCCCACCGGGTGGGTAAAGCAGTACTTC CASSPTGWVKQYF
TRBJ2-7 15 many . TRBV6-1 TGTGCCAGCAGTGAAAGTCCTGGCGGGTCCTACGAGCAGTACTTC CASSESPGGSYEQYF
TRBJ2-7 14 many . TRBV6-1 TGTGCCAGCAGTGTCCAAACAGGGCCCTACGAGCAGTACTTC CASSVQTGPYEQYF
TRBJ1-4 16 many . TRBV19 TGTGCCAGTAGTATAGGTAGACAGATGGCTAATGAAAAACTGTTTTTT CASSIGRQMANEKLFF
TRBJ1-2 14 . . TRBV6-6 TGTGCCAGCAGAGGCGGGGACGCTATTTGGGGCTACACCTTC CASRGGDAIWGYTF
TRBJ1-5 14 many . TRBV25-1 TGTGCCAGCAGTGTAGCAGGGGATGGGCAGCCCCAGCATTTT CASSVAGDGQPQHF
TRBJ2-4 17 many TRBD1 TRBV19 TGTGCCAGTAGTTTCCCATTGACAGGGGTCAGCAAAAACATTCAGTACTTC CASSFPLTGVSKNIQYF
TRBJ2-4 12 many . TRBV9 TGTGCCAGCAGCGATGAGGGACAAATTCAGTACTTC CASSDEGQIQYF
TRBJ1-2 13 many . TRBV29-1 TGCAGCGTCCCTCGGCAGGGTAGGGGTGGCTACACCTTC CSVPRQGRGGYTF
TRBJ1-5 13 many . TRBV5-4 TGTGCCAGCAGTCGGGGTTGGAATCAGCCCCAGCATTTT CASSRGWNQPQHF
TRBJ1-2 13 many TRBD1 TRBV7-3 TGTGCCAGCAGCGAGACAGGGACGGATGGCTACACCTTC CASSETGTDGYTF
TRBJ2-7 11 many TRBD2 TRBV6-6 TGTGCCAGCTTAGCGGGGGGAGAGCAGTACTTC CASLAGGEQYF
TRBJ1-5 15 many . TRBV6-1 TGTGCCAGCAGTGGACAAGCTACTAGCAATCAGCCCCAGCATTTT CASSGQATSNQPQHF